This TCR beta chain derives from a study of cytomegalovirus exposure and HLA in healthy donors. On the study more broadly: Falling in the Caucasian-associated ancestry cluster were about four fifths of around 370 genotyped donors. Study outcomes and limitations: A list of about 160 TCR beta chains associated with cytomegalovirus was given. Upon later analysis, HLA-associated TCR beta chains proved more clonally expanded than other, equally common chains.

Germline V gives CDR1 SGHTA, CDR2 FQGNSA. V lost 2 bases and J 0 bases, leaving 6 bases between the germline ends. The CDR3 is 14 residues long. With respect to this clone: Its antigen is unidentified.

The PCR employed 60 Vbeta primers together with 13 Jbeta primers. The data were produced by immunoSEQ multiplex PCR, yet TCRdb's version contains in-frame clones alone and is incomplete. The sample has 110,000 to 150,000 clones; more than 70% are singletons. Sequencing input: PBMCs. The chain links TRBV7-2 to TRBJ2-3; no firm D call. The receptor was isolated from a man between 40 and 49 years old in good health and CMV-seronegative. The CDR3 spells CASSLLQSTDTQYF. DNA of the CDR3: TGTGCCAGCAGCTTACTACAGAGCACAGATACGCAGTATTTT.